Listed below are T cell receptor beta chains from one sample, sequenced in a study of cytomegalovirus exposure and HLA in healthy donors. Clones were sequenced by immunoSEQ multiplex PCR, and TCRdb holds only the in-frame ones, with some missing. The table includes roughly 130,000 clones, around three quarters detected once. The specimen sequenced was PBMCs. The source is a man between 18 and 29 years old in good health and CMV-seronegative. Both conserved end residues are part of each CDR3. Each record gives: D gene, J gene, V gene, clone size, CDR3 DNA, CDR3 protein. D genes are given only for firm matches. Not all rows give a size; the values are once, few, many and, for expanded clones, a class.

- | TRBJ1-2 | TRBV29-1 | - | TGCAGCGTTGAACTCGACACCTCCTATGGCTACACCTTC | CSVELDTSYGYTF
TRBD1 | TRBJ1-1 | TRBV6-6 | few | TGTGCCAGCAGTTCACAGGGGTTGAACACTGAAGCTTTCTTT | CASSSQGLNTEAFF
- | TRBJ1-5 | TRBV6-6 | - | TGTGCCAGCAGTTACCAACAGGGTTATCAGCCCCAGCATTTT | CASSYQQGYQPQHF
TRBD1 | TRBJ2-3 | TRBV13 | - | TGTGCCATTCACGCCGGGACAGGGACCCCGCGGGCGCAGTATTTT | CAIHAGTGTPRAQYF
- | TRBJ1-5 | TRBV10-3 | - | TGTGCCATCAGTGGTGAATCGGGGGGTCAGCCCCAGCATTTT | CAISGESGGQPQHF
- | TRBJ1-5 | TRBV6-1 | once | TGTGCCAGCAGTGAAGCATCGATGGTAGCGGGTCAGCCCCAGCATTTT | CASSEASMVAGQPQHF
TRBD2 | TRBJ2-2 | TRBV27 | - | TGTGCCAGCAGTTACTGGATAGCGGGGGGGCCGGGGGAGCTGTTTTTT | CASSYWIAGGPGELFF
- | TRBJ1-1 | TRBV6-1 | few | TGTGCCAGCAGGAATCGGGGTTTCGGCACTGAAGCTTTCTTT | CASRNRGFGTEAFF
- | TRBJ2-7 | TRBV29-1 | - | TGCAGCGCTGGGACCGGGAGCCCAGTGGGAGAGCAGTACTTC | CSAGTGSPVGEQYF
TRBD2 | TRBJ2-3 | TRBV11-2 | once | TGTGCCAGCAGCTTAGGACGGGGGGGCCCCGATACGCAGTATTTT | CASSLGRGGPDTQYF
TRBD1 | TRBJ1-6 | TRBV19 | few | TGTGCCAGTAGTACCACGACAGGGGTTCGCTCACCCCTCCACTTT | CASSTTTGVRSPLHF
TRBD1 | TRBJ2-7 | TRBV4-3 | few | TGCGCCAGCAGCGACCGGGACAGAAACTCCTACGAGCAGTACTTC | CASSDRDRNSYEQYF
- | TRBJ1-4 | TRBV13 | - | TGTGCCAGCAGCCCCGCGAGCGGCCTTCCGAGAAAACTGTTTTTT | CASSPASGLPRKLFF
- | TRBJ1-1 | TRBV19 | - | TGTGCCAGTAGTCCGACCGGGGGGGGAAACACTGAAGCTTTCTTT | CASSPTGGGNTEAFF
- | TRBJ2-7 | TRBV2 | - | TGTGCCAGCAGGAATCCCCTGGAGGGCCTCGAGCAGTACTTC | CASRNPLEGLEQYF
- | TRBJ1-1 | TRBV11-1 | - | TGTGCCAGCAGTGGAACGAGGCGGGGGGCGAGGGTGAACACTGAAGCTTTCTTT | CASSGTRRGARVNTEAFF
- | TRBJ1-5 | TRBV7-2 | - | TGTGCCAGCAGCTTAGAGGGGTTCAGGTTCCAGCCCCAGCATTTT | CASSLEGFRFQPQHF
- | TRBJ2-2 | TRBV9 | - | TGTGCCAGCAGCGTAGAAAGTTGGGGAGGACCCGGGGAGCTGTTTTTT | CASSVESWGGPGELFF
- | TRBJ2-7 | TRBV5-1 | - | TGCGCCAGCAGCAGGGGCCCGAATTCCTACGAGCAGTACTTC | CASSRGPNSYEQYF
- | TRBJ2-5 | TRBV6-6 | - | TGTGCCAGCAGTGAGAGAGGAGAGGCCCAGTACTTC | CASSERGEAQYF
TRBD1 | TRBJ2-7 | TRBV7-2 | - | TGTGCCAGCAGCCTTCCGGACAGGGGGCCCTACGAGCAGTACTTC | CASSLPDRGPYEQYF
TRBD1 | TRBJ2-7 | TRBV27 | - | TGTGCCAGCAGTTTTGCGGACAGGTCAGACTACGAGCAGTACTTC | CASSFADRSDYEQYF
- | TRBJ1-4 | TRBV7-9 | - | TGTTCCAGCAGCTTCGCCCAGGGGAGTTATGCTGAAAAACTGTTTTTT | CSSSFAQGSYAEKLFF
TRBD1 | TRBJ1-5 | TRBV19 | - | TGTGCCAGTAGTAGAGAACAGGGGATCGGAAATCAGCCCCAGCATTTT | CASSREQGIGNQPQHF
TRBD1 | TRBJ1-4 | TRBV5-1 | - | TGCGCCAGCAGCTTGTTGGCAGGGGGTGAAAAACTGTTTTTT | CASSLLAGGEKLFF
- | TRBJ1-4 | TRBV7-8 | once | TGTGCCAGCAGCTTAGTTACCAGTGCAACTAATGAAAAACTGTTTTTT | CASSLVTSATNEKLFF
- | TRBJ1-1 | TRBV6-6 | - | TGTGCCAGCAGTTACCCCAGGCCTGAAGCTTTCTTT | CASSYPRPEAFF
TRBD1 | TRBJ1-4 | TRBV30 | - | TGTGCCTGGAGTAGCAGGGGGTCCCCTAATGAAAAACTGTTTTTT | CAWSSRGSPNEKLFF
- | TRBJ1-2 | TRBV4-3 | - | TGCGCCAGCAGCCAGGTAGAGGGGGATCGTGGCTACACCTTC | CASSQVEGDRGYTF
TRBD2 | TRBJ2-3 | TRBV28 | - | TGTGCCAGCAGTTTATCGGCTAGCGGGGGGGCAGATACGCAGTATTTT | CASSLSASGGADTQYF
- | TRBJ1-5 | TRBV4-3 | - | TGCGCCAGCAGCTTCGGGGGGGGTCGTCAGCCCCAGCATTTT | CASSFGGGRQPQHF
- | TRBJ2-6 | TRBV19 | - | TGTGCCAGTACCATGGAGAGCTCTGGGGCCAACGTCCTGACTTTC | CASTMESSGANVLTF
TRBD1 | TRBJ2-3 | TRBV5-1 | - | TGCGCCAGCAGCCTCGGGACAGGGGGTTCAGATACGCAGTATTTT | CASSLGTGGSDTQYF
- | TRBJ2-7 | TRBV4-3 | - | TGCGCCAGCAGCCAAACCCCCCAGGGTCTCTACGAGCAGTACTTC | CASSQTPQGLYEQYF
- | TRBJ1-4 | TRBV30 | - | TGTGCCTGGAGTGTACTTGAAAAACTGTTTTTT | CAWSVLEKLFF
- | TRBJ1-2 | TRBV18 | - | TGTGCCAGTTCGGACAGTATCTATGGCTACACCTTC | CASSDSIYGYTF
- | TRBJ1-2 | TRBV11-3 | - | TGTGCCAGCAGCCCAGGGGACCCCGAGCCCATTGACTATGGCTACACCTTC | CASSPGDPEPIDYGYTF
TRBD1 | TRBJ2-7 | TRBV6-4 | - | TGTGCCAGCAGCCTTGACTCTGGGACAGGGCCTAGAGAGCAGTACTTC | CASSLDSGTGPREQYF
- | TRBJ1-3 | TRBV5-6 | - | TGTGCCAGCGCCTGGGGGGTAGATGGAAACACCATATATTTT | CASAWGVDGNTIYF
TRBD1 | TRBJ1-1 | TRBV6-5 | - | TGTGCCAGCAGCGCCACAGGGGGCGACAACGCTGAAGCTTTCTTT | CASSATGGDNAEAFF
TRBD1 | TRBJ2-3 | TRBV10-3 | few | TGTGCCATCAGTCCCGGGACAGGGGGCACAGATACGCAGTATTTT | CAISPGTGGTDTQYF
- | TRBJ1-2 | TRBV6-5 | - | TGTGCCAGCAGTTCCCACATGACAGGCTACACCTTC | CASSSHMTGYTF
- | TRBJ1-3 | TRBV9 | - | TGTGCCAGCAGCGGGTGGGCCTTCTCTGGAAACACCATATATTTT | CASSGWAFSGNTIYF
- | TRBJ2-1 | TRBV10-3 | - | TGTGCCATCAGTGGATGGGGAGATGAGCAGTTCTTC | CAISGWGDEQFF
TRBD2 | TRBJ2-3 | TRBV6-5 | once | TGTGCCAGCAGTTACGAGGGGACTAGCGGCACAGATACGCAGTATTTT | CASSYEGTSGTDTQYF
- | TRBJ1-5 | TRBV4-2 | few | TGTGCCAGCAGCCAAGGACTATCGCCCCAGCATTTT | CASSQGLSPQHF
- | TRBJ1-6 | TRBV19 | - | TGTGCCAGTAGTATAGAGAGCACCTATAATTCACCCCTCCACTTT | CASSIESTYNSPLHF
- | TRBJ1-2 | TRBV28 | - | TGTGCCGTGTGGGTGAATATCCGGGGGAACTATGGCTACACCTTC | CAVWVNIRGNYGYTF
TRBD2 | TRBJ2-7 | TRBV13 | - | TGTGCCAGCAGCCCAACGGGGGGGGCGTTCTACGAGCAGTACTTC | CASSPTGGAFYEQYF
TRBD1 | TRBJ1-2 | TRBV29-1 | - | TGCAGCGCCGGACAGGGGGCGGTCTATGGCTACACCTTC | CSAGQGAVYGYTF
- | TRBJ2-6 | TRBV5-4 | - | TGTGCCAGCGGTCCTGCGGACAGCTTCTCTGGGGCCAACGTCCTGACTTTC | CASGPADSFSGANVLTF
- | TRBJ1-1 | TRBV19 | - | TGTGCCAGTAGTATACCCTCTACTGAAGCTTTCTTT | CASSIPSTEAFF
- | TRBJ1-2 | TRBV18 | - | TGTGCCAGCTCACCGGACAGTCAAAACTATGGCTACACCTTC | CASSPDSQNYGYTF